The sample holds one count of the clone carrying this TCR beta chain. This entry comes from a study of siplizumab effects on memory and regulatory T cells. This table comes from immunoSEQ multiplex PCR, and its TCRdb copy is limited to in-frame clones, with some not included. The sample lists roughly 97,000 clones, roughly 93% occurring once. Germline trimming cut 6 bases from V and 3 bases from J; bases unmatched to any gene: 1. Germline CDR1 reads ENHRY; CDR2 reads SYGVKD. This CDR3 is built from 14 residues. The sample comprised Tregs sorted from blood. The TCR comes from a human donor in good health. The V gene is TRBV10-3, the J gene TRBJ2-3, with 12 bases that match TRBD2. The CDR3 bases are TGTGCCATCAGAGGACTAGCGGGAACAGATACGCAGTATTTT. Encoded protein: CAIRGLAGTDTQYF.